These T cell receptor beta chains were read from a single sample in a study of T cell responses to AZD1222 COVID-19 vaccine. Data came from immunoSEQ multiplex PCR; TCRdb stores just in-frame clones and leaves some out. The sample includes about 140,000 clones, roughly 90% of them seen just once. The sample was peripheral blood, taken on day 0 of AZD1222 vaccination. The receptors stem from an adult in good health. Both conserved end residues are trimmed from each CDR3. A D gene is named only where the DNA matches it firmly. Not every row has a clone size; where given, it reads once, few, many or a size class.

clone size: NA
V gene: TRBV4-1
D gene: NA
CDR3 protein: ASSQTAYYGYT

clone size: NA
V gene: TRBV9
D gene: TRBD1
CDR3 protein: ASSVKQGGDTQY

clone size: NA
V gene: TRBV5-6
D gene: NA
CDR3 protein: ASSSPGLNSPLH

clone size: NA
V gene: TRBV6-4
D gene: NA
CDR3 protein: ASSDGGLGNYGYT

clone size: NA
V gene: TRBV2
D gene: NA
CDR3 protein: ASKTEGLSEKLF

clone size: once
V gene: TRBV15
D gene: NA
CDR3 protein: ATSRGSGLAQPQH

clone size: once
V gene: TRBV2
D gene: NA
CDR3 protein: ASSEDEVRTTNTGELF

clone size: once
V gene: TRBV3-1/TRBV3-2
D gene: TRBD1
CDR3 protein: ASSQGTGDHQPQH

clone size: NA
V gene: TRBV4-1
D gene: TRBD2
CDR3 protein: ASSQGLAGGRLAKNIQY

clone size: NA
V gene: TRBV6-5
D gene: NA
CDR3 protein: ASSYSWGGNQPQH

clone size: NA
V gene: TRBV4-2
D gene: NA
CDR3 protein: ASSRNHEQF

clone size: NA
V gene: TRBV7-9
D gene: NA
CDR3 protein: ASSQSAQRKTQY

clone size: NA
V gene: TRBV4-1
D gene: TRBD1
CDR3 protein: ASSHGQGAEAF

clone size: NA
V gene: TRBV6-2/TRBV6-3
D gene: TRBD1
CDR3 protein: ASSPPGGRNTEAF

clone size: few
V gene: TRBV28
D gene: NA
CDR3 protein: ASKRGWDDGYT

clone size: NA
V gene: TRBV5-5
D gene: NA
CDR3 protein: ASSPLGASGNTIY

clone size: NA
V gene: TRBV6-5
D gene: TRBD1
CDR3 protein: ASSRRQGNQGYT

clone size: NA
V gene: TRBV7-7
D gene: TRBD2
CDR3 protein: ASSQGLAGTDTQY

clone size: NA
V gene: TRBV7-2
D gene: NA
CDR3 protein: ASSDLRVGGHEQY

clone size: NA
V gene: TRBV3-1/TRBV3-2
D gene: NA
CDR3 protein: ASSPWGAPNTEAF